The 11 T cell receptor beta chains in this list originate from one sample, sequenced in a study of cytomegalovirus exposure and HLA in healthy donors. The PCR made use of 60 Vbeta and 13 Jbeta primers. Clones were sequenced by immunoSEQ multiplex PCR, and TCRdb holds only the in-frame ones, with some missing. Of approximately 120,000 clones in the sample, nearly 70% were seen once. Sample: PBMCs. These receptors all stem from a woman in her 70s in good health and CMV-seropositive.

This chain connects TRBV10-3 to TRBJ2-1; D perhaps matches TRBD2 (7 bases). The CDR3 length is 16 residues. In germline, CDR1 is ENHRY, CDR2 SYGVKD. V lost 0 bases to trimming and J lost 7 bases, with 16 bases between them. The CDR3, as DNA: TGTGCCATCAGTGAGTCGACTGGGGGGGGCCGGAATGAGCAGTTCTTC. Translation gives CAISESTGGGRNEQFF.

This clone has only one observation. The same CDR3 arises from other DNA sequences in this sample as well. This rearrangement joins TRBV30 to TRBJ1-1; 9 bases are shared with TRBD1. The J segment lost 0 bases and the V segment lost 3 bases, leaving 11 bases of the junction unmatched. CDR1 is GTSNPN, CDR2 SVGIG, per germline (reference sequence). CDR3 length: 17 amino acids. The CDR3 bases are TGTGCCTGGAGGTCACAGGGGGCTGTGTTAGTGAACACTGAAGCTTTCTTT. This sequence encodes CAWRSQGAVLVNTEAFF.

The rearrangement uses TRBV4-3 and TRBJ1-2; D is unresolved. CDR1 is LGHNA, CDR2 YSLEER, per germline. The CDR3 loop spans 17 amino acids. The V and J ends lost 0 bases and 4 bases respectively, with 18 bases between them. CDR3 in amino acids: CASSQEWSPEPRYGYTF. CDR3 in DNA: TGCGCCAGCAGCCAAGAATGGAGTCCCGAACCGCGCTATGGCTACACCTTC.

The CDR3 region is CSASGGGEQFF. As DNA, the CDR3 is TGCAGTGCTAGCGGGGGGGGAGAGCAGTTCTTC. The chain combines TRBV20-1 with TRBJ2-1, with 8 bases aligning to TRBD2. Germline V gene sequence: CDR1 DFQATT, CDR2 SNEGSKA (reference sequence). The CDR3 consists of 11 residues. Trimming cost V 3 bases and J 10 bases; bases outside gene matches: 2.

The chain couples TRBV30 to TRBJ1-6, with D perhaps TRBD1 (5 bases). Germline V gene data show CDR1 as GTSNPN and CDR2 as SVGIG (reference sequence). V was pared by 7 bases and J by 11 bases, with 18 bases between. The length of the CDR3 is 13 residues. The CDR3 DNA reads as TGTGCCTTGGGAAGGCAGGGTGAAACACCCCTCCACTTT. Translated: CALGRQGETPLHF.

As DNA, the CDR3 is TGCGCCAGCAGCCCCATGACCGACAGGGACGAGCAGTACTTC. This sequence encodes CASSPMTDRDEQYF. J is TRBJ2-5 and V is TRBV4-3; 7 nucleotides match TRBD1. The last part of the DNA fits TRBJ2-7 better; the J call may be wrong. This CDR3 region has 14 residues. Germline loops: CDR1 LGHNA, CDR2 YSLEER.

This clone was counted only a few times. The sample holds other DNA sequences that translate to the same CDR3. The chain recombines TRBV30 with TRBJ2-5; D call uncertain. V was cut by 0 bases and J by 2 bases, with 7 bases left in between. Germline assignment: CDR1 GTSNPN and CDR2 SVGIG (reference sequence). This CDR3 comprises 13 residues. CDR3 nucleotide sequence: TGTGCCTGGAGTGTATTCTTTCAAGAGACCCAGTACTTC. Translating it yields CAWSVFFQETQYF.

This clone was seen a few times. This chain joins TRBV6-1 and TRBJ2-7; 7 bases agree with TRBD2. The CDR3 extends over 14 amino acids. The V and J ends lost 11 bases and 0 bases, in that order; junction bases with no gene match: 10. The germline CDR1 and CDR2 sequences are MNHNS and SASEGT. The CDR3 region has the DNA TGTGCCGGGGGGGGTGGCAGTCACTCCTACGAGCAGTACTTC. It translates to CAGGGGSHSYEQYF.

This clone has just a few counts. The gene calls are TRBV7-2 and TRBJ1-2, with 7 bases matching TRBD1. V trimming: 5 bases; J trimming: 4 bases; junction bases outside the gene matches: 7. CDR1 is SGHTA, CDR2 FQGNSA, per germline. The CDR3 consists of 14 residues. CDR3 residues: CASSATGEGYGYTF. The CDR3, as DNA: TGTGCCAGCAGCGCAACAGGGGAAGGCTATGGCTACACCTTC.

This sequence joins TRBV29-1 and TRBJ1-1; D possibly corresponds to TRBD1 (5 bases). This CDR3 has 13 residues. From germline, CDR1 is SQVTM and CDR2 ANQGSEA. Between the trimmed V and J ends, which lost 6 bases and 1 base, there was a span of 12 bases. The CDR3 spells CSVYRTQNTEAFF. CDR3 nucleotide sequence: TGCAGCGTCTACAGGACACAGAACACTGAAGCTTTCTTT.

V usage is TRBV5-1 and J usage is TRBJ2-3; TRBD2 matches at 7 bases. The junction had 5 bases not matched to a gene; V was cut back by 5 bases and J by 2 bases. CDR1 is SGHRS, CDR2 YFSETQ, per germline. The CDR3 is 14 residues long. The CDR3 sequence is CASRAGTNTDTQYF. CDR3 sequence (DNA): TGCGCCAGCAGAGCCGGGACTAACACAGATACGCAGTATTTT.